The clone carrying this T cell receptor (beta chain) was picked up many times. No antigen is known for it. This record belongs to a study of T cells after yellow fever vaccination. General study points: Abundant bulk-population clonotypes could contaminate the FACS-sorted repertoires. Most primary-vaccination clones reappeared after the booster (approximately 95% CD4, about 87% CD8).

Looked up from germline, CDR1 is SGHTA and CDR2 is FQGNSA. The germline V and J ends were trimmed by 4 bases and 5 bases, with 11 bases remaining between them. The CDR3 extends over 13 amino acids. TCRdb used MiXCR to reprocess the 5' RACE reads, holding one entry per CDR3 protein. This table holds roughly 120,000 distinct CDR3 sequences, 6.5% to 9% found once. The sequencing here drew on CD4+ T cells sorted from PBMCs, taken roughly 46 days after the first yellow fever vaccination. V usage is TRBV7-2 and J usage is TRBJ2-5; D is ambiguous. This TCR came from a man aged 18 to 29 who received the YFV17D yellow fever vaccine. This CDR3 reads CASSSSRGETQYF. Here the CDR3 DNA reads TGTGCCAGCAGCTCCTCCCGTGGGGAGACCCAGTACTTC.